The rows below give T cell receptor beta chains drawn from one sample of a study of T cell responses to AZD1222 COVID-19 vaccine. Method: immunoSEQ multiplex PCR; TCRdb's copy keeps in-frame clones and lacks some. The table shows 120,000 to 150,000 clones, with 70% to 90% occurring only once. The sample here was peripheral blood, taken on day 0 of MenACWY control vaccination. Receptors were obtained from an adult in good health. Both conserved end residues are part of each CDR3. D genes are given only for firm matches. The size field is filled for only some rows; it gives once, few, many or a size class.

D: TRBD1; J: TRBJ2-7; size: once; V: TRBV28; DNA: TGTGCCAGCAGACGACAGGGTAGCTCCTACGAGCAGTACTTC; CDR3: CASRRQGSSYEQYF
D: TRBD2; J: TRBJ2-2; size: -; V: TRBV4-2; DNA: TGTGCCAGCAGCCAGACAGAGGGGCGGGGGGGGTTTAAGCTGTTTTTT; CDR3: CASSQTEGRGGFKLFF
D: -; J: TRBJ2-7; size: few; V: TRBV4-3; DNA: TGCGCCAGCAGCCAAGACGGCGGGCTCGCCTACGAGCAGTACTTC; CDR3: CASSQDGGLAYEQYF
D: -; J: TRBJ1-1; size: -; V: TRBV7-3; DNA: TGTGCCAGCAGCTTAAGATTGGAGACGAACACTGAAGCTTTCTTT; CDR3: CASSLRLETNTEAFF
D: -; J: TRBJ1-4; size: -; V: TRBV4-1; DNA: TGCGCCAGCAGCCAGGCTCGGGGGAATGAAAAACTGTTTTTT; CDR3: CASSQARGNEKLFF
D: -; J: TRBJ1-5; size: once; V: TRBV2; DNA: TGTGCCAGCACAATCGGACTCAATCAGCCCCAGCATTTT; CDR3: CASTIGLNQPQHF
D: TRBD1; J: TRBJ1-2; size: -; V: TRBV10-3; DNA: TGTGCCATCAGTGAACAGGGGTACGGCTACACCTTC; CDR3: CAISEQGYGYTF
D: -; J: TRBJ1-5; size: -; V: TRBV9; DNA: TGTGCCAGCAGCGTAGATGGGAGTCAGCCCCAGCATTTT; CDR3: CASSVDGSQPQHF
D: -; J: TRBJ1-5; size: -; V: TRBV6-5; DNA: TGTGCCTGCAAACCAGGGGATCAGCCCCAGCATTTT; CDR3: CACKPGDQPQHF
D: -; J: TRBJ1-1; size: -; V: TRBV11-3; DNA: TGTGCCAGCAGCTCCACAGTGGACACTGAAGCTTTCTTT; CDR3: CASSSTVDTEAFF
D: TRBD1; J: TRBJ2-3; size: -; V: TRBV18; DNA: TGTGCCAGCTCACCAATGCCGGGACAGGGGGCTGCAGATACGCAGTATTTT; CDR3: CASSPMPGQGAADTQYF
D: -; J: TRBJ1-4; size: -; V: TRBV5-4; DNA: TGTGCCAGCAGCGTAAAACCAAATCCTGGTGAAAAACTGTTTTTT; CDR3: CASSVKPNPGEKLFF
D: TRBD2; J: TRBJ2-1; size: -; V: TRBV7-3; DNA: TGTGCCAGCAGCTTAATACCCTTAGCGGGAGGTTCAAATGAGCAGTTCTTC; CDR3: CASSLIPLAGGSNEQFF
D: -; J: TRBJ1-5; size: few; V: TRBV6-4; DNA: TGTGCCAGCAGTGACGGGAGCAATCAGCCCCAGCATTTT; CDR3: CASSDGSNQPQHF
D: TRBD2; J: TRBJ2-5; size: -; V: TRBV11-3; DNA: TGTGCCAGCAGCGAAGGACTAGCGGGACCCTTCCAGGAGACCCAGTACTTC; CDR3: CASSEGLAGPFQETQYF
D: TRBD1; J: TRBJ1-5; size: -; V: TRBV5-1; DNA: TGCGCCAGCAGCTTAGGGACAGGTAGCAATCAGCCCCAGCATTTT; CDR3: CASSLGTGSNQPQHF
D: -; J: TRBJ2-3; size: -; V: TRBV28; DNA: TGTGCCAGCAGTTTCGAGGGGGAGATCACAGATACGCAGTATTTT; CDR3: CASSFEGEITDTQYF
D: -; J: TRBJ1-5; size: once; V: TRBV28; DNA: TGTGCCAGCATCCATTCGGGGGCAGGTCAGCCCCAGCATTTT; CDR3: CASIHSGAGQPQHF
D: -; J: TRBJ1-3; size: -; V: TRBV28; DNA: TGTGCCAGCAGTTTATACAGCTCTGGAAACACCATATATTTT; CDR3: CASSLYSSGNTIYF
D: -; J: TRBJ1-5; size: -; V: TRBV27; DNA: TGTGCCAGCAGGCCTCCGGGCGCCGGCCAGCCCCAGCATTTT; CDR3: CASRPPGAGQPQHF
D: TRBD1; J: TRBJ1-4; size: -; V: TRBV5-1; DNA: TGCGCCAGCAGCTCCGGACAGGGTAATGAAAAACTGTTTTTT; CDR3: CASSSGQGNEKLFF
D: -; J: TRBJ2-3; size: -; V: TRBV20-1; DNA: TGCAGTGCTAGTGTCCGGGAGACTAGCACAGATACGCAGTATTTT; CDR3: CSASVRETSTDTQYF
D: -; J: TRBJ1-1; size: -; V: TRBV5-1; DNA: TGCGCCAGCAGCTTGCGGGCGGATGACACTGAAGCTTTCTTT; CDR3: CASSLRADDTEAFF
D: -; J: TRBJ1-5; size: few; V: TRBV3-1/TRBV3-2; DNA: TGTGCCAGCAGCCAAGAGTCAGGGAGCAATCAGCCCCAGCATTTT; CDR3: CASSQESGSNQPQHF